These 9 T cell receptor beta chains were all obtained from the same sample, sequenced in a study of blood T cell repertoires in COVID-19. Assay used: immunoSEQ multiplex PCR; TCRdb lists only in-frame clones, some missing. The sample shows around 100,000 clones, 85% to 90% of them seen only once. Specimen: peripheral blood. The receptors were sampled from a man aged 45 to 65 with acute or convalescent COVID-19.

J is TRBJ2-1 and V is TRBV5-1; 10 nucleotides align to TRBD2. This CDR3 contains 15 residues. The germline V gene has CDR1 SGHRS and CDR2 YFSETQ. J lost 7 bases, V lost 4 bases, and 8 bases had no gene match. CDR3: CASSPSGRAGNEQFF. In nucleotides, the CDR3 is TGCGCCAGCAGCCCAAGCGGGAGGGCCGGGAATGAGCAGTTCTTC.

This chain uses TRBV7-6 with TRBJ2-3; 10 bases line up with TRBD2. The V segment lost 5 bases and the J segment 2 bases; nucleotides outside the gene matches: 4. This CDR3 comprises 15 residues. The germline V gene has CDR1 SGHVS and CDR2 FNYEAQ. The CDR3 DNA reads as TGTGCCAGCAGCCCGGGACTAGCGCCCACAGATACGCAGTATTTT. This translates into CASSPGLAPTDTQYF.

This chain connects TRBV5-1 to TRBJ1-5; 8 bases align to TRBD1. The germline CDR1 and CDR2 sequences are SGHRS and YFSETQ. V shed 0 bases, J shed 2 bases, and the junction held 10 bases outside the gene matches. This CDR3 has 18 amino acids. CDR3 in DNA: TGCGCCAGCAGCTTGGTTGGTCAGGGGGCCTTGGGCAATCAGCCCCAGCATTTT. Its protein product is CASSLVGQGALGNQPQHF.

This clone showed up just once. This chain links TRBV27 with TRBJ2-7, with 13 nucleotides matching TRBD2. CDR1 and CDR2 from the germline V gene are MNHEY and SMNVEV (reference sequence). The J segment lost 4 bases and the V segment lost 5 bases, leaving 17 bases of the junction unmatched. The CDR3 length is 19 residues. Written as DNA, the CDR3 is TGTGCCAGCAGTGCCGGGACTAGCGGGACGGGGCCAGCCTCGTACGAGCAGTACTTC. Translating it yields CASSAGTSGTGPASYEQYF.

The rearrangement joins TRBV11-2 to TRBJ2-1, with D possibly being TRBD2 (6 bases). The CDR3 length is 11 residues. CDR1 is SGHAT and CDR2 is FQNNGV in the germline V gene. Trimming shortened V by 7 bases and J by 9 bases, and 10 bases separated the two germline ends. DNA for the CDR3: TGTGCCAGCACCGGGAGCATTGAGCAGTTCTTC. It encodes CASTGSIEQFF.

The V call is TRBV9, the J call TRBJ2-3; 8 nucleotides match TRBD1. The CDR3 loop spans 13 amino acids. After removal of 6 bases from V and 4 bases from J, the junction contained 4 bases not matched to a gene. The germline V gene has CDR1 SGDLS and CDR2 YYNGEE. CDR3 region: CASTRGRADTQYF. As DNA, the CDR3 is TGTGCCAGCACCAGGGGGCGCGCAGATACGCAGTATTTT.

The V and J genes are TRBV5-1 and TRBJ2-7; no clear D. CDR3 length: 14 amino acids. Between the trimmed V and J ends, which lost 0 bases and 3 bases, there was a span of 10 bases. CDR1 is SGHRS and CDR2 is YFSETQ in the germline V gene. The CDR3 nucleotides are TGCGCCAGCAGCTTGGGAGACACAAGCTACGAGCAGTACTTC. Residues: CASSLGDTSYEQYF.

The rearrangement joins TRBV28 to TRBJ1-1, with unresolved D. Deletions cut 6 bases from V and 1 base from J, with 3 bases between. Germline assignment: CDR1 MDHEN and CDR2 SYDVKM. This CDR3 region has 11 residues. In DNA form, the CDR3 reads TGTGCCAGCAGGGCGAACACTGAAGCTTTCTTT. This gives the protein CASRANTEAFF.

The rearrangement joins TRBV5-4 to TRBJ2-2, with 10 bases lining up with TRBD2. Per the germline V gene, CDR1 is SGHNT and CDR2 is YYREEE (reference sequence). With V trimmed by 4 bases and J by 7 bases, 7 bases remained unmatched. CDR3 length: 15 amino acids. Here the CDR3 reads CASSPWSGRVGELFF. The DNA of the CDR3 is TGTGCCAGCAGCCCCTGGAGCGGGAGGGTCGGGGAGCTGTTTTTT.